The 20 T cell receptor beta chains below all came from one sample that was sequenced in a study of CD8+CD57+ T cells in acquired aplastic anemia. Patients chosen for sequencing had CD8+CD57+ cells that had expanded, as shown by flow cytometry. It was genomic DNA that served as the template for profiling TCR beta VDJ and CDR3. In TCRdb, the reads were re-called with MiXCR into one record per CDR3 protein. Altogether 170,000 or so distinct CDR3 sequences are present, around 48% being singletons, with the ten largest covering over 25%. Material for sequencing was sorted CD4+, CD8+, or CD8+CD57+ T cells (not recorded which) from PBMCs. These TCRs come from a human donor with aplastic anemia.

The rearrangement uses TRBV24-1 and TRBJ2-3; D might be TRBD1 or TRBD2, each matching 6 bases. The CDR3 contains 15 residues. The germline gives CDR1 KGHDR, CDR2 SFDVKD. V lost 3 bases, J lost 4 bases, and 13 bases lay in between. CDR3 DNA: TGTGCCACCAGTGATCCCTCCGGGGGCTCAGATACGCAGTATTTT. Translation: CATSDPSGGSDTQYF.

In its sample, this clonotype was seen once. V is TRBV10-3 and J is TRBJ2-7; D unclear. The ends were cut back, 2 bases at V and 2 bases at J, with 4 bases in the middle. The CDR3 has 12 residues. CDR1 ENHRY and CDR2 SYGVKD come from the germline V gene. CDR3 amino acids: CAISEAAYEQYF. CDR3 nucleotide sequence: TGTGCCATCAGTGAGGCCGCCTACGAGCAGTACTTC.

The chain uses TRBV18 and TRBJ2-7; 9 bases align to TRBD2. CDR1 and CDR2 from the germline V gene are KGHSH and LQKENI. The CDR3 runs 15 residues. With V trimmed by 0 bases and J by 5 bases, 5 bases remained unmatched. The CDR3 coding sequence is TGTGCCAGCTCACCACCGAGCGGGAGGAACGACGAGCAGTACTTC. As protein: CASSPPSGRNDEQYF.

This clonotype was seen many times. The chain uses TRBV4-3 and TRBJ1-5; D gene ambiguous. Germline CDR1 and CDR2: LGHNA and YSLEER. The V gene lost 0 bases and the J gene lost 5 bases, with 11 bases spanning the gap. CDR3 length equals 15 residues. CDR3 bases: TGCGCCAGCAGCCAAGAGAACACGGCGGATCAGCCCCAGCATTTT. Translating it yields CASSQENTADQPQHF.

The V and J genes are TRBV4-1 and TRBJ2-7, with D perhaps matching TRBD1 (5 bases). Germline loops: CDR1 MGHRA, CDR2 YSYEKL. The V and J ends lost 2 bases and 2 bases respectively, with 10 bases between them. This CDR3 region has 14 residues. The DNA for the CDR3 is TGCGCCAGCAGCCAAAGTCCAGGGACCTACGAGCAGTACTTC. Residues: CASSQSPGTYEQYF.

The chain carries TRBV27 and TRBJ2-7; TRBD1 is a possible D gene (5 bases). The CDR3 length is 13 residues. V shed 3 bases and J shed 6 bases, with 12 bases lying between them. Germline-derived CDR1 and CDR2 are MNHEY and SMNVEV (reference sequence). The CDR3 spells CASSFRVQCEQYF. CDR3 sequence (DNA): TGTGCCAGCAGTTTCAGGGTACAGTGCGAGCAGTACTTC.

Ten or more counts support this clonotype. The chain employs TRBV24-1 and TRBJ2-3; 7 nucleotides line up with TRBD2. The CDR3 is made up of 15 amino acids. V trimming: 1 base; J trimming: 3 bases; junction bases outside the gene matches: 3. Germline values: CDR1 KGHDR, CDR2 SFDVKD. CDR3 DNA sequence: TGTGCCACCAGTGATTTCGGGGGGAGAACAGATACGCAGTATTTT. Translating gives CATSDFGGRTDTQYF.

The J gene is TRBJ2-3, the V gene TRBV2; D gene unclear. The CDR3 covers 15 residues. Germline V gene lookup returns CDR1 SNHLY and CDR2 FYNNEI. V lost 5 bases and J lost 1, with 13 bases in between. This CDR3 reads CASSPMETGTDTQYF. Here the CDR3 DNA reads TGTGCCAGCAGTCCAATGGAAACGGGCACAGATACGCAGTATTTT.

This clonotype was seen at least ten times. The rearrangement uses TRBV7-2 and TRBJ1-1; no clear D. The germline CDR1 and CDR2 sequences are SGHTA and FQGNSA. The CDR3 covers 15 residues. V shed 2 bases and J shed 0 bases, with 10 bases lying between them. The CDR3 reads CASSLNSAMNTEAFF. The CDR3 region has the DNA TGTGCCAGCAGCTTAAACAGTGCGATGAACACTGAAGCTTTCTTT.

This clonotype was found many times. This sequence joins TRBV25-1 and TRBJ1-2; 10 bases match TRBD1. This CDR3 is built from 16 residues. The germline V gene encodes CDR1 MGHDK and CDR2 SYGVNS. The V and J ends lost 8 bases and 8 bases, in that order; junction bases with no gene match: 17. CDR3 coding DNA: TGTGCCAGCGGAGGGGACAGGGGATTCTCAGGGGGAGGCTACACCTTC. It translates to CASGGDRGFSGGGYTF.

This clonotype was seen a few times. The J gene is TRBJ1-1, the V gene TRBV29-1; D may be TRBD1 (5 bases). The CDR3 is 13 amino acids. Germline CDR1 reads SQVTM; CDR2 reads ANQGSEA. Trimming removed 6 bases from V and 5 bases from J, with 16 bases in between. CDR3 DNA sequence: TGCAGCGTCCTCCCCAGGGCAATAACTGAAGCTTTCTTT. This translates into CSVLPRAITEAFF.

This chain connects TRBV28 to TRBJ1-2; no reliable D call. In germline, CDR1 is MDHEN, CDR2 SYDVKM. Trimming took off 8 bases at V and 0 bases at J, with 7 bases between the two ends. This CDR3 is built from 12 residues. CDR3 nucleotides: TGTGCCAGCGAGGGCCCTAACTATGGCTACACCTTC. Encoded protein: CASEGPNYGYTF.

This clonotype was detected ten times or more. The rearrangement uses TRBV7-9 and TRBJ1-2, with a possible D match to TRBD1 (6 bases). Trimming removed 5 bases from V and 3 bases from J, with 10 bases in between. Germline values: CDR1 SEHNR, CDR2 FQNEAQ (reference sequence). CDR3 length: 13 residues. The chain's CDR3 is CASSPRGDYGYTF. CDR3 coding DNA: TGTGCCAGCAGCCCCAGGGGAGACTATGGCTACACCTTC. Combining the CDR3 with reference TRBV7-9 and TRBJ1-2 gives the whole variable domain DTGVSQNPRHKITKRGQNVTFRCDPISEHNRLYWYRQTLGQGPEFLTYFQNEAQLEKSRLLSDRFSAERPKGSFSTLEIQRTEQGDSAMYLCASSPRGDYGYTFGSGTRLTVV.

The chain combines TRBV7-3 with TRBJ2-1, with D unclear. The ends were cut back, 6 bases at V and 5 bases at J, with 5 bases in the middle. Germline assignment: CDR1 SGHTA and CDR2 FQGTGA. The CDR3 consists of 11 residues. The CDR3 here is CASRTNNEQFF. The CDR3, as DNA: TGTGCCAGCAGGACCAACAATGAGCAGTTCTTC.

A word on this clonotype: This could be a read error, since a much larger clone is one nucleotide away. The CDR3 region is CASNPVTAYGYTF. The CDR3, as DNA: TGTGCCAGCAACCCCGTGACAGCCTATGGCTACACCTTC. V is TRBV12-3 or TRBV12-4 and J is TRBJ1-2; TRBD1 might be the D (5 bases). The V end lost 7 bases, the J end lost 4 bases, and 13 bases lay between the germline ends. The CDR3 is 13 amino acids.

The chain combines TRBV11-1 with TRBJ2-1, with D perhaps being TRBD1 or TRBD2 (6 bases each). Germline CDR1 reads SGHAT; CDR2 reads FQDESV (reference sequence). This CDR3 region has 15 residues. The V gene lost 5 bases and the J gene lost 4 bases, with 15 bases spanning the gap. The CDR3 is CASSVYGGRYNEQFF. The CDR3, as DNA: TGTGCCAGCAGCGTATACGGGGGCCGTTACAATGAGCAGTTCTTC.

This clonotype came up many times. The chain carries TRBV4-2 and TRBJ2-7; D gene unclear. Germline assignment: CDR1 LGHNA and CDR2 YNFKEQ. The CDR3 spans 13 residues. The V gene lost 0 bases and the J gene lost 2 bases, with 5 bases spanning the gap. DNA for the CDR3: TGTGCCAGCAGCCAAGACCAAACCTACGAGCAGTACTTC. Amino acid sequence: CASSQDQTYEQYF.

The rearrangement joins TRBV19 to TRBJ1-1, with D maybe TRBD1 (5 bases). The CDR3 has 12 residues. Deletions cut 7 bases from V and 7 bases from J, with 13 bases between. Germline assignment: CDR1 LNHDA and CDR2 SQIVND (reference sequence). The CDR3 spells CASKQEFYEAFF. DNA for the CDR3: TGTGCCAGTAAACAGGAGTTTTATGAAGCTTTCTTT.

The chain joins TRBV7-3 to TRBJ2-5; the D call may be TRBD1 or TRBD2 (5 bases each). CDR3 length: 13 amino acids. Trimming pared 5 bases from V and 3 bases from J, leaving 10 bases between. The V gene's germline CDR1 is SGHTA and CDR2 FQGTGA. The CDR3, as DNA: TGTGCCAGCAGCCCGGGGACGAAAGAGACCCAGTACTTC. It specifies CASSPGTKETQYF.

This clonotype was found many times. CDR3 amino acids: CASNPGLSNQPQHF. DNA for the CDR3: TGTGCCAGCAACCCAGGGCTTAGCAATCAGCCCCAGCATTTT. This rearrangement joins TRBV9 to TRBJ1-5; tentative D call: TRBD1 (5 bases). This CDR3 has 14 amino acids. V was trimmed by 6 bases and J by 0 bases, leaving 10 bases between them. Germline CDR1 reads SGDLS; CDR2 reads YYNGEE.